What follows is one TCR beta chain and its context. Its binding antigen is unknown. Base qualities are not provided; no much larger clone lies one nucleotide away. Sequenced on an Illumina NovaSeq 6000. cDNA libraries for TCRalpha and TCRbeta were prepared by 5'RACE using constant-segment primers, with sample barcodes and unique molecular identifiers added. Trizol reagent was used to extract RNA from every sample. Libraries were amplified in two PCR steps, with a second sample barcode and Illumina TruSeq adapters added in the second step. Sequencing of the libraries was done on an Illumina NovaSeq, producing 2 x 150 bp paired-end reads. As for the authors' bioinformatics: Demultiplexing of reads and collapsing into UMI-guided consensus sequences were performed with migec v1.2.7. Using mixcr v2.1.11, UMI consensuses were aligned to TRA and TRB V and J templates and then assembled into clonotypes. Clonotypes were classified as expanded or contracted when called significant by both edgeR and NoisET, with noise models trained on biological replicates. edgeR calls used a false discovery rate-adjusted p below 0.01 and a log2 fold-change threshold of 1. PCA with hierarchical clustering of max-normalized trajectories of the 1000 most abundant clonotypes was used as exploratory dynamics analysis. Separately sequenced CD4+ and CD8+ repertoires were used to assign the CD4 or CD8 phenotype of responding clones. TCRdb itself trimmed the public reads at Q25 with fastp, ran MiXCR and retained productive beta chains. A single entry per CDR3 protein holds the most common genes and DNA from its merged rows. The V and J calls, along with clone size, are taken from TCRdb and not from the paper's own processing. Here the sample has over 500,000 distinct CDR3 sequences; 15% to 20% occur a single time. The ten largest make up just over 8% of the sample.

Inclusive of the bounding cysteine and phenylalanine, the CDR3 is 12 residues long. The entry retains the CDR3 DNA only, 36 bases that are in frame from base 1. Taken from the germline V gene, the CDR1 and CDR2 loops are MDHEN and SYDVKM. V sheds 6 bases and J sheds 6 bases, leaving 12 bases between their ends. This entry belongs to a study of T-cell memory formation after mild COVID-19 (dated by TCRdb to the early 2020s). The study in broad terms: TCR sequence clusters from the two donors were found to be largely donor specific. Longitudinal TCRalpha and TCRbeta repertoire sequencing tracked T-cell clones expanding and contracting after mild COVID-19 in a couple of donors. Two young, previously healthy adult volunteers, one female and one male, were included in the cohort.

Broad study findings and their caveats: The second-wave clones that peaked on day 37 were not confirmed to be SARS-CoV-2 specific. Some responding clones were detected in pre-infection memory, suggesting pre-existing cross-reactive memory T cells joined the SARS-CoV-2 response. Only a couple of mild cases were covered in the study, and larger cohorts including severe cases with pre-infection samples were considered necessary. Contracting CD4+ clones were found mainly in CM and EM memory subsets, while CD8+ clones were enriched in EMRA. Clones that contracted from day 15 to 85 showed balanced CD4/CD8 phenotypes, whereas a second wave of clones that expanded from day 15 to 37 leaned towards CD4+.

PBMCs were isolated by Ficoll-Paque density gradient centrifugation. Input material: PBMCs or a T cell subset sorted from them (not recorded which). This receptor chain uses TRBV28 and TRBJ2-7, with TRBD1 tentatively as D gene (6 bases match). The clonotype originates from an adult woman who had mild COVID-19 (a few samples of this study predate the infection). The sample titles of this study are shuffled in the database, so cell type and time point are left out; the donor was told from shared clones. The CDR3 reads as follows: CASREQGFEQYF. The nucleotide sequence is TGTGCCAGCAGGGAACAGGGATTCGAGCAGTACTTC.